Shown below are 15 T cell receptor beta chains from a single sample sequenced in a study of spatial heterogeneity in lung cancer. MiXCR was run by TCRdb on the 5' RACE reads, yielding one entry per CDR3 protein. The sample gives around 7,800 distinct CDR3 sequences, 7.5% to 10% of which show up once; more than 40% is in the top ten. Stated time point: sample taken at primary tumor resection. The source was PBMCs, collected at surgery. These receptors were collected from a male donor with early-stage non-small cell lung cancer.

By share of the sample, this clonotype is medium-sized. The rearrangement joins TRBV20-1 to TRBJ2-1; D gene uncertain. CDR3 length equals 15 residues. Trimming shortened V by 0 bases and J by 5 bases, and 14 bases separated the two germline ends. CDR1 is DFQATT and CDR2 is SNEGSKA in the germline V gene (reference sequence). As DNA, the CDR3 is TGCAGTGCTAGAGATCCAGTTCGAACTGACAATGAGCAGTTCTTC. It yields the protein CSARDPVRTDNEQFF.

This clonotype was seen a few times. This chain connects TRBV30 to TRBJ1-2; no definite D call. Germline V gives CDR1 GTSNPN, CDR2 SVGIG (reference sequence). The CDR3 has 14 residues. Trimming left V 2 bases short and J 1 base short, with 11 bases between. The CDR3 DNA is TGTGCCTGGAGTCCGATAGCACTTAACTATGGCTACACCTTC. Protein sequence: CAWSPIALNYGYTF.

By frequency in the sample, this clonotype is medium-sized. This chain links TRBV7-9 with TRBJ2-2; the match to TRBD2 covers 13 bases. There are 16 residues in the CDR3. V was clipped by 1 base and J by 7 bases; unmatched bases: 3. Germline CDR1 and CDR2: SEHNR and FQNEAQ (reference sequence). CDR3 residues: CASSLGTSGSGGELFF. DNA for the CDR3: TGTGCCAGCAGCTTAGGGACTAGCGGGAGCGGCGGGGAGCTGTTTTTT.

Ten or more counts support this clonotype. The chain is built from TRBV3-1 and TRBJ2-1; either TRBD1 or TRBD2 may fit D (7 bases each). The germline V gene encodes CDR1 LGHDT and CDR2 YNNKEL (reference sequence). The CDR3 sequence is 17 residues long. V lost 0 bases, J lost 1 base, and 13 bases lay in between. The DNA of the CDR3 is TGTGCCAGCAGCCAAGATCAGGGGGGAGGGTCCTACAATGAGCAGTTCTTC. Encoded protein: CASSQDQGGGSYNEQFF.

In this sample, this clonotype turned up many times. The CDR3 loop reads CAILKAGSSHEQYF. The CDR3 DNA is TGTGCCATCCTTAAAGCGGGATCTAGCCACGAGCAGTACTTC. The rearrangement joins TRBV28 to TRBJ2-7; the match to TRBD2 covers 7 bases. V lost 10 bases, J lost 5 bases, and 14 bases stayed unmatched. The CDR3 consists of 14 residues. Germline V gives CDR1 MDHEN, CDR2 SYDVKM.

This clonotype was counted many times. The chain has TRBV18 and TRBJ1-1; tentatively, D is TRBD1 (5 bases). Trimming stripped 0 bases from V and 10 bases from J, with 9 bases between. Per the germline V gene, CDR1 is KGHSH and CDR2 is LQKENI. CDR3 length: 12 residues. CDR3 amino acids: CASSPPQVAAFF. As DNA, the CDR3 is TGTGCCAGCTCACCACCACAGGTGGCAGCTTTCTTT.

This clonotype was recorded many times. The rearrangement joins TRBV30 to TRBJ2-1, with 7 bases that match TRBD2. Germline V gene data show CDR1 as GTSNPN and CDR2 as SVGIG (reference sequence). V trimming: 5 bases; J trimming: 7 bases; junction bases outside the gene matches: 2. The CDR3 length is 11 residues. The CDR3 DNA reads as TGTGCCTGGGGGAGGGCGAATGAGCAGTTCTTC. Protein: CAWGRANEQFF.

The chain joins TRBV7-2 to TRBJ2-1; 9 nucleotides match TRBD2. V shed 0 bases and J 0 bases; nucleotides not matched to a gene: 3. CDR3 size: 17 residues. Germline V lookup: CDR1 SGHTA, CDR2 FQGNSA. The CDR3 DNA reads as TGTGCCAGCAGCTTAGCGTCGACTAGCGGCTCCTACAATGAGCAGTTCTTC. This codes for CASSLASTSGSYNEQFF.

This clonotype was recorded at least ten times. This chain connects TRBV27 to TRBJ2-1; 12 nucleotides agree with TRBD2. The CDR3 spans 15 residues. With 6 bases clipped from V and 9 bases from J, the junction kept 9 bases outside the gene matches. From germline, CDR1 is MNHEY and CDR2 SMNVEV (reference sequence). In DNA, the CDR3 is TGTGCCAGCAGACTACTAGCGGGAGGTTTTGTTGAGCAGTTCTTC. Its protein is CASRLLAGGFVEQFF.

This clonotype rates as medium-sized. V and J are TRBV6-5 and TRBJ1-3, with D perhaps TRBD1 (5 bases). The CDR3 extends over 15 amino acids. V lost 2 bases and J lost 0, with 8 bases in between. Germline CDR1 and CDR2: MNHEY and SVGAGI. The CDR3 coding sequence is TGTGCCAGCAGTTACGGCGGGGGCTCTGGAAACACCATATATTTT. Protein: CASSYGGGSGNTIYF.

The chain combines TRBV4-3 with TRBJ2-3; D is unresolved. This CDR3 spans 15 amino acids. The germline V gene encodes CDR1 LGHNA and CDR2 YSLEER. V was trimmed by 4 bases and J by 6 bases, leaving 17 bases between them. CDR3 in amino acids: CASSPKRLLSDTQYF. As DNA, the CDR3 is TGCGCCAGCAGCCCCAAACGACTCCTATCGGATACGCAGTATTTT.

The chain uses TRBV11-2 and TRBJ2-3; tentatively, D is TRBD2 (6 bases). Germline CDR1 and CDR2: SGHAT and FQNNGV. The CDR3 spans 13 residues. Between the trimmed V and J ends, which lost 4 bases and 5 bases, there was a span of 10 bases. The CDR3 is CASSSGLRDTQYF. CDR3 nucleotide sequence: TGTGCCAGCAGCTCGGGACTCAGAGATACGCAGTATTTT.

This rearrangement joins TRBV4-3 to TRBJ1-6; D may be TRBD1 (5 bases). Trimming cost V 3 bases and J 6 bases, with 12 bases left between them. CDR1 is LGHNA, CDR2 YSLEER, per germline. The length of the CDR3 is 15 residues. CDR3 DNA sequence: TGCGCCAGCAGCCAGGAAAACAGGCCTAATTCACCCCTCCACTTT. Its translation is CASSQENRPNSPLHF.

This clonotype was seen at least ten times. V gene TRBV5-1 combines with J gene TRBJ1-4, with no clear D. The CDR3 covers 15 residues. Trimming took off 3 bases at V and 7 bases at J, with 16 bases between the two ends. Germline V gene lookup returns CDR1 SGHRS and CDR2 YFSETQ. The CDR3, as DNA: TGCGCCAGCAGCTACACGGCAGTGGCGGGTGAAAAACTGTTTTTT. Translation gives CASSYTAVAGEKLFF.

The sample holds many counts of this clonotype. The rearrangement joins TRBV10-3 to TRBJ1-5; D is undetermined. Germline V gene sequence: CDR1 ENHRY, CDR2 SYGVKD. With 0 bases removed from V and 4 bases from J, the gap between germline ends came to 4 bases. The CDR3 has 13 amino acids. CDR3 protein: CAISESTNQPQHF. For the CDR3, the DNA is TGTGCCATCAGTGAGTCGACTAATCAGCCCCAGCATTTT.